The 22 T cell receptor beta chains below were found in one sample sequenced in a study of pediatric ulcerative colitis. Libraries were prepared by immunoSEQ multiplex PCR; TCRdb keeps only in-frame clonotypes and omits some of them. The sample includes roughly 14,000 clones, about 90% seen only once; the top ten take less than 1%. The sequencing input was blood. These receptors were obtained from a boy younger than 18 with moderate ulcerative colitis.

The chain couples TRBV5-4 to TRBJ2-7; 9 nucleotides match TRBD1. The CDR3 sequence is 14 residues long. Germline values: CDR1 SGHNT, CDR2 YYREEE (reference sequence). Unmatched junction bases numbered 4, after V lost 0 bases and J lost 6 bases. The chain's CDR3 is CASSLEGTGSEQYF. The CDR3 bases are TGTGCCAGCAGCTTGGAGGGGACAGGGTCCGAGCAGTACTTC.

This clone was detected only a few times. The chain links TRBV7-6 to TRBJ1-6; TRBD1 matches at 8 bases. The CDR3 length is 14 residues. The germline V gene has CDR1 SGHVS and CDR2 FNYEAQ. The V and J ends lost 2 bases and 10 bases, in that order; junction bases with no gene match: 4. The CDR3 spells CASSLYRGGSPLHF. For the CDR3, the DNA is TGTGCCAGCAGCTTATACAGGGGGGGATCACCCCTCCACTTT.

V and J are TRBV19 and TRBJ2-3; TRBD1 is a possible D gene (5 bases). V was pared by 0 bases and J by 2 bases, with 12 bases between. The germline V gene has CDR1 LNHDA and CDR2 SQIVND (reference sequence). The CDR3 sequence is 16 residues long. CDR3 nucleotides: TGTGCCAGTAGTATAGATCAGGGCCCACACACAGATACGCAGTATTTT. It encodes CASSIDQGPHTDTQYF.

This clone was observed once. CDR3 sequence reads: CASSVTTPGPEGRGTRGTDTQYF. The CDR3 nucleotides read TGTGCCAGCAGCGTAACCACCCCGGGACCCGAGGGGCGGGGAACGAGGGGCACAGATACGCAGTATTTT. V is TRBV9 and J is TRBJ2-3; TRBD2 is a possible D gene (6 bases). Germline V gene sequence: CDR1 SGDLS, CDR2 YYNGEE. CDR3 size: 23 residues. V was trimmed by 1 base and J by 1 base, leaving 34 bases between them.

The genes are TRBV19 and TRBJ1-2; 9 positions match TRBD1. Trimming removed 1 base from V and 7 bases from J; junction bases left unmatched: 4. Germline lookup yields CDR1 LNHDA and CDR2 SQIVND (reference sequence). CDR3 length: 14 amino acids. The CDR3 DNA sequence: TGTGCCAGTAGTATAGGGGGACAGGGCTCTGGCTACACCTTC. Protein product: CASSIGGQGSGYTF.

DNA for the CDR3: TGTGCCAGCAGTTCAGGGAGGGTTATGAACACTGAAGCTTTCTTT. This translates into CASSSGRVMNTEAFF. The V gene is TRBV11-3, the J gene TRBJ1-1; a weak D match, TRBD1 (5 bases). The CDR3 extends over 15 amino acids. Germline V gene data show CDR1 as SGHNT and CDR2 as YENEEA. Deletions cut 6 bases from V and 0 bases from J, with 14 bases between.

This chain uses TRBV9 with TRBJ2-3; D is perhaps TRBD1 (6 bases). Germline values: CDR1 SGDLS, CDR2 YYNGEE. V dropped 0 bases and J dropped 0 bases, with 14 bases sitting between them. The CDR3 consists of 17 residues. The CDR3 here is CASSVGVGTPSTDTQYF. Written as DNA, the CDR3 is TGTGCCAGCAGCGTAGGAGTCGGGACACCCAGCACAGATACGCAGTATTTT.

The V and J genes are TRBV9 and TRBJ2-3; 9 bases fit TRBD1. Per the germline V gene, CDR1 is SGDLS and CDR2 is YYNGEE. V shed 6 bases, J shed 2 bases, and the junction held 4 bases outside the gene matches. This CDR3 has 14 amino acids. CDR3 nucleotide sequence: TGTGCCAGCAACCGGGACAGGGCCACAGATACGCAGTATTTT. Amino acids: CASNRDRATDTQYF.

V is TRBV6-5 and J is TRBJ2-7; D is possibly TRBD2 (5 bases). Trimming pared 4 bases from V and 1 base from J, leaving 8 bases between. The CDR3 contains 13 residues. CDR1 and CDR2 (germline): MNHEY, SVGAGI. CDR3 DNA: TGTGCCAGCAGTTCCGGGGATTCCTACGAGCAGTACTTC. Translating gives CASSSGDSYEQYF.

This chain links TRBV5-6 with TRBJ2-1, with D possibly called TRBD1 or TRBD2 (6 bases each). Germline CDR1 reads SGHDT; CDR2 reads YYEEEE. CDR3 size: 15 residues. Trimming pared 3 bases from V and 4 bases from J, leaving 14 bases between. CDR3 DNA: TGTGCCAGCAGCTCACAAGGAGGGGGGTACAATGAGCAGTTCTTC. Translated, it gives CASSSQGGGYNEQFF.

This chain joins TRBV27 and TRBJ1-1, with 7 bases identical to TRBD1. There are 13 residues in the CDR3. CDR1 and CDR2 from the germline V gene are MNHEY and SMNVEV (reference sequence). J gave up 4 bases and V 6 bases, and 5 bases lay outside the gene matches. The CDR3: CASRPGGSTEAFF. The CDR3 region has the DNA TGTGCCAGCAGGCCAGGGGGGAGCACTGAAGCTTTCTTT.

The chain is built from TRBV5-1 and TRBJ1-2, with TRBD1 as a possible D gene (6 bases). Germline lookup yields CDR1 SGHRS and CDR2 YFSETQ. This CDR3 region has 15 residues. V was cut by 0 bases and J by 7 bases, with 16 bases left in between. The CDR3 loop reads CASSLAGAQGAGYTF. CDR3 in DNA: TGCGCCAGCAGCTTGGCAGGGGCGCAGGGCGCTGGCTACACCTTC.

The gene calls are TRBV9 and TRBJ1-2; no clear D gene. The CDR3 length is 14 residues. Germline CDR1 is SGDLS and CDR2 is YYNGEE. V was shortened by 8 bases and J by 4 bases, with 18 bases between the two germline ends. The CDR3 DNA reads as TGTGCCAGTACCTTGGCAGACCAATCCTATGGCTACACCTTC. Protein sequence: CASTLADQSYGYTF.

A single count supports this clone. The rearrangement uses TRBV30 and TRBJ2-7, with 9 positions matching TRBD1. Germline V lookup: CDR1 GTSNPN, CDR2 SVGIG (reference sequence). V gave up 5 bases and J gave up 2 bases; unmatched junction bases: 7. The CDR3 length is 14 residues. The CDR3 region has the DNA TGTGCCTGGGGACTCGGGACAGGGACCTACGAGCAGTACTTC. It encodes CAWGLGTGTYEQYF.

CDR3 in amino acids: CASSPYGVDTEAFF. The CDR3 DNA reads as TGTGCCAGCAGTCCTTACGGGGTGGACACTGAAGCTTTCTTT. The chain has TRBV28 and TRBJ1-1; no definite D call. Germline V gene sequence: CDR1 MDHEN, CDR2 SYDVKM. The CDR3 runs to 14 residues. Trimming removed 5 bases at V and 3 bases at J, with 13 bases between.

The V call is TRBV7-9, the J call TRBJ1-1, with D tentatively TRBD1 (5 bases). The V gene's germline CDR1 is SEHNR and CDR2 FQNEAQ (reference sequence). This CDR3 has 14 residues. V was pared by 2 bases and J by 4 bases, with 11 bases between. This CDR3 reads CASSLTTVATEAFF. As DNA, the CDR3 is TGTGCCAGCAGCTTAACGACAGTGGCCACTGAAGCTTTCTTT.

This chain's CDR3 is CASSHQTRSAQYF. The CDR3 DNA reads as TGTGCCAGCAGCCACCAGACTAGATCGGCGCAGTATTTT. This chain joins TRBV5-4 and TRBJ2-3; D perhaps matches TRBD2 (6 bases). V was shortened by 4 bases and J by 10 bases, with 16 bases between the two germline ends. The CDR3 totals 13 residues. CDR1 is SGHNT and CDR2 is YYREEE in the germline V gene (reference sequence).

This sequence joins TRBV5-1 and TRBJ2-7, with TRBD2 matching over 10 bases. CDR1 SGHRS and CDR2 YFSETQ come from the germline V gene. The CDR3 runs to 17 residues. V shed 0 bases, J shed 0 bases, and the junction held 6 bases outside the gene matches. The CDR3 DNA sequence: TGCGCCAGCAGCTTGGGCACTAGCGGGGCCTACTCCTACGAGCAGTACTTC. This gives the protein CASSLGTSGAYSYEQYF.

The rearrangement links TRBV27 to TRBJ1-2; the D gene is possibly TRBD1 (5 bases). The length of the CDR3 is 17 residues. In germline, CDR1 is MNHEY, CDR2 SMNVEV (reference sequence). Trimming took off 5 bases at V and 4 bases at J, with 23 bases between the two ends. This CDR3 reads CASSPVPLHRTFYGYTF. The CDR3 nucleotides are TGTGCCAGCAGTCCCGTCCCCCTACACAGGACCTTCTATGGCTACACCTTC.

J is TRBJ2-7 and V is TRBV30; no firm D call. Deletions cut 4 bases from V and 2 bases from J, with 9 bases between. This CDR3 is built from 12 residues. The germline V gene has CDR1 GTSNPN and CDR2 SVGIG (reference sequence). DNA for the CDR3: TGTGCCTGGATGAACGGACCCTACGAGCAGTACTTC. As protein: CAWMNGPYEQYF.

This clone was seen only a few times. The CDR3 coding sequence is TGTGCCAGCAGCCCGGCGGGGAACACTGAAGCTTTCTTT. Amino acid sequence: CASSPAGNTEAFF. This sequence joins TRBV6-5 and TRBJ1-1; D call uncertain. There are 13 residues in the CDR3. The V gene lost 6 bases and the J gene lost 1 base, with 9 bases spanning the gap. Germline V gene lookup returns CDR1 MNHEY and CDR2 SVGAGI.

V usage is TRBV30 and J usage is TRBJ1-2, with TRBD1 matching over 7 bases. This CDR3 has 14 residues. From germline, CDR1 is GTSNPN and CDR2 SVGIG (reference sequence). Trimming at V came to 2 bases and at J to 4 bases, leaving 7 bases not matched to a gene. The CDR3 spells CAWSRTGGSYGYTF. CDR3 coding DNA: TGTGCCTGGAGTAGGACAGGCGGAAGCTATGGCTACACCTTC. The full variable domain, with the rest looked up from reference TRBV30 and TRBJ1-2, is SQTIHQWPATLVQPVGSPLSLECTVEGTSNPNLYWYRQAAGRGLQLLFYSVGIGQISSEVPQNLSASRPQDRQFILSSKKLLLSDSGFYLCAWSRTGGSYGYTFGSGTRLTVV.